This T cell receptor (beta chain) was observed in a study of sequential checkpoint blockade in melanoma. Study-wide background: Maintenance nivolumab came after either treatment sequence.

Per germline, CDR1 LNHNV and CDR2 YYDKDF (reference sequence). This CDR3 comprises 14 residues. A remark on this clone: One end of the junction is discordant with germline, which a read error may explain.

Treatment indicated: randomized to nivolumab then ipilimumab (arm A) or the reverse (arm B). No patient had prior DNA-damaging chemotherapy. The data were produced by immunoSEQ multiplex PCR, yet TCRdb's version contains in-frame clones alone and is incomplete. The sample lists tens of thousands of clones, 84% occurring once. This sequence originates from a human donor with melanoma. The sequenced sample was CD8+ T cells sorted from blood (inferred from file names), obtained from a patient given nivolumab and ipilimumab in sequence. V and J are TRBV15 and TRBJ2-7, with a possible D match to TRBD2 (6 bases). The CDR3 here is CAASIWGVHGEQYF. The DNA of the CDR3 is TGTGCCGCCAGCATTTGGGGGGTCCATGGCGAGCAGTACTTC.